Below, 14 T cell receptor beta chains from the same sample are listed, as sequenced in a study of blood T cell repertoires in COVID-19. Generated by immunoSEQ multiplex PCR, the TCRdb table keeps only in-frame clones and is missing some. Of hundreds of thousands of clones listed, around 87% are singletons. Sequenced: peripheral blood. The origin of the receptors is a woman aged 55-70 years with COVID-19, enrolled during active disease.

The J gene is TRBJ2-7, the V gene TRBV2; 10 bases fit TRBD2. Germline CDR1 and CDR2: SNHLY and FYNNEI. Unmatched junction bases numbered 0, after V lost 7 bases and J lost 6 bases. This CDR3 has 11 amino acids. CDR3 sequence reads: CASTSGGEQYF. Written as DNA, the CDR3 is TGTGCCAGCACTAGCGGGGGCGAGCAGTACTTC.

V and J are TRBV5-1 and TRBJ1-1; D gene unclear. Deletions cut 4 bases from V and 0 bases from J, with 10 bases between. The CDR3 extends over 14 amino acids. Germline V gene lookup returns CDR1 SGHRS and CDR2 YFSETQ. CDR3 nucleotide sequence: TGCGCCAGCAGCCCCGGAGGTTTGAACACTGAAGCTTTCTTT. This codes for CASSPGGLNTEAFF. The variable domain in full, completed from reference TRBV5-1 and TRBJ1-1, reads KAGVTQTPRYLIKTRGQQVTLSCSPISGHRSVSWYQQTPGQGLQFLFEYFSETQRNKGNFPGRFSGRQFSNSRSEMNVSTLELGDSALYLCASSPGGLNTEAFFGQGTRLTVV.

This clone showed up just once. The chain links TRBV6-4 to TRBJ1-2; 10 bases fit TRBD1. CDR1 MRHNA and CDR2 SNTAGT come from the germline V gene. The CDR3 length is 13 residues. V was clipped by 8 bases and J by 4 bases; unmatched bases: 4. This CDR3 reads CASRQGAGYGYTF. DNA of the CDR3: TGTGCCAGCCGACAGGGGGCCGGCTATGGCTACACCTTC.

This clone turned up a few times. The gene calls are TRBV9 and TRBJ1-6; tentatively, D is TRBD1 (5 bases). There are 15 residues in the CDR3. Trimming pared 0 bases from V and 4 bases from J, leaving 8 bases between. Germline assignment: CDR1 SGDLS and CDR2 YYNGEE. In DNA form, the CDR3 reads TGTGCCAGCAGCGTAGGCCCAGGGTATAATTCACCCCTCCACTTT. Its translation: CASSVGPGYNSPLHF.

V and J are TRBV3-1 (or the pseudogene TRBV3-2) and TRBJ2-1; 10 nucleotides match TRBD2. Per germline, CDR1 LGHDT and CDR2 YNNKEL (reference sequence). There are 18 residues in the CDR3. With 0 bases clipped from V and 7 bases from J, the junction kept 12 bases outside the gene matches. CDR3 loop: CASSQDNGLAGVRNEQFF. The CDR3, as DNA: TGTGCCAGCAGCCAAGATAATGGGCTAGCGGGGGTGAGGAATGAGCAGTTCTTC.

The chain has TRBV6-5 and TRBJ1-5, with a tentative D call TRBD1 (6 bases). In germline, CDR1 is MNHEY, CDR2 SVGAGI. This CDR3 is built from 14 residues. The V and J ends lost 5 bases and 6 bases respectively, with 14 bases between them. CDR3 residues: CASSQRGGAQPQHF. CDR3 coding DNA: TGTGCCAGCAGTCAACGGGGGGGGGCTCAGCCCCAGCATTTT.

The rearrangement joins TRBV29-1 to TRBJ2-7, with TRBD1 as a possible D gene (6 bases). In germline, CDR1 is SQVTM, CDR2 ANQGSEA. V shed 7 bases and J shed 3 bases, with 13 bases lying between them. The CDR3 is made up of 12 amino acids. CDR3 nucleotide sequence: TGCAGCGCTACGGACAGAAACTACGAGCAGTACTTC. Translation: CSATDRNYEQYF.

The chain couples TRBV27 to TRBJ2-7; 9 nucleotides agree with TRBD2. CDR1 is MNHEY, CDR2 SMNVEV, per germline (reference sequence). This CDR3 has 12 residues. J was trimmed by 9 bases and V by 5 bases; bases with no gene match: 5. DNA of the CDR3: TGTGCCAGCAGTACCGGGACTAGCTGGCAGTACTTC. Translation: CASSTGTSWQYF.

The gene calls are TRBV5-1 and TRBJ1-2; 7 bases align to TRBD1. Germline CDR1 is SGHRS and CDR2 is YFSETQ. The length of the CDR3 is 14 residues. J was trimmed by 2 bases and V by 0 bases; bases with no gene match: 1. The CDR3 DNA reads as TGCGCCAGCAGCTTGGAGGGGGCGAACTATGGCTACACCTTC. This encodes CASSLEGANYGYTF.

The chain recombines TRBV19 with TRBJ1-1, with TRBD1 matching over 7 bases. J gave up 4 bases and V 7 bases, and 6 bases lay outside the gene matches. CDR1 is LNHDA, CDR2 SQIVND, per germline (reference sequence). This CDR3 contains 13 residues. The CDR3 sequence: CASTGQALTEAFF. The DNA of the CDR3 is TGTGCCAGTACAGGACAGGCTCTCACTGAAGCTTTCTTT.

This chain uses TRBV11-2 with TRBJ1-2, with 7 bases that match TRBD1. Germline trimming cut 5 bases from V and 0 bases from J; bases unmatched to any gene: 9. The CDR3 consists of 16 residues. Germline V gene sequence: CDR1 SGHAT, CDR2 FQNNGV. The CDR3 DNA follows: TGTGCCAGCAGCCCTCGGGGGGGACAGACTAACTATGGCTACACCTTC. Its protein product is CASSPRGGQTNYGYTF. Full variable domain (missing parts from reference TRBV11-2 and TRBJ1-2): EAGVAQSPRYKIIEKRQSVAFWCNPISGHATLYWYQQILGQGPKLLIQFQNNGVVDDSQLPKDRFSAERLKGVDSTLKIQPAKLEDSAVYLCASSPRGGQTNYGYTFGSGTRLTVV.

The count of this clone is one. This chain joins TRBV11-3 and TRBJ2-3; 12 bases are shared with TRBD1. Germline trimming cut 1 base from V and 4 bases from J; bases unmatched to any gene: 6. The CDR3 length is 17 residues. Germline V gene sequence: CDR1 SGHNT, CDR2 YENEEA. The CDR3 loop reads CASSLGSGTGGPDTQYF. DNA for the CDR3: TGTGCCAGCAGCTTAGGCTCCGGGACAGGGGGCCCAGATACGCAGTATTTT.

The chain combines TRBV24-1 with TRBJ2-2, with 7 nucleotides matching TRBD1. Germline V lookup: CDR1 KGHDR, CDR2 SFDVKD. The J segment lost 0 bases and the V segment lost 12 bases, leaving 6 bases of the junction unmatched. The CDR3 has 14 residues. The CDR3 loop is CAVNRGTNTGELFF. Written as DNA, the CDR3 is TGTGCCGTAAACAGGGGAACGAACACCGGGGAGCTGTTTTTT.

This rearrangement joins TRBV18 to TRBJ2-2; 8 nucleotides line up with TRBD1. Per the germline V gene, CDR1 is KGHSH and CDR2 is LQKENI. The CDR3 has 16 amino acids. Unmatched junction bases numbered 6, after V lost 2 bases and J lost 4 bases. This CDR3 reads CASSPAGGEVTGELFF. CDR3 nucleotide sequence: TGTGCCAGCTCACCAGCAGGGGGCGAAGTCACCGGGGAGCTGTTTTTT.